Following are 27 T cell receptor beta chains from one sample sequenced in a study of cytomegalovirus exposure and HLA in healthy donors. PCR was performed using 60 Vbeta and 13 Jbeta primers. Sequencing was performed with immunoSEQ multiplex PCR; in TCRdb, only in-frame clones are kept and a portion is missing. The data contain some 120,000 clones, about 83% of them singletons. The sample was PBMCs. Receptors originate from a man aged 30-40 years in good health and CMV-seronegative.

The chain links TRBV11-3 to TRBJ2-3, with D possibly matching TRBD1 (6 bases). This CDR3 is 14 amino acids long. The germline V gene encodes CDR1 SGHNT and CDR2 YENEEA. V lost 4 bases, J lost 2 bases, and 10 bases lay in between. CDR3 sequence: CASSSDRSTDTQYF. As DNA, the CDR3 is TGTGCCAGCAGCTCGGACAGATCCACAGATACGCAGTATTTT. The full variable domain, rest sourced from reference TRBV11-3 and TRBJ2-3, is EAGVVQSPRYKIIEKKQPVAFWCNPISGHNTLYWYLQNLGQGPELLIRYENEEAVDDSQLPKDRFSAERLKGVDSTLKIQPAELGDSAVYLCASSSDRSTDTQYFGPGTRLTVL.

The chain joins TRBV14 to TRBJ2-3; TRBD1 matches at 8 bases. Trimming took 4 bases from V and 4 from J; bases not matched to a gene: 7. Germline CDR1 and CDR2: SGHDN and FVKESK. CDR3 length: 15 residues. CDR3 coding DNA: TGTGCCAGCAGCCGGGGACAGGTGAACGCAGATACGCAGTATTTT. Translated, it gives CASSRGQVNADTQYF.

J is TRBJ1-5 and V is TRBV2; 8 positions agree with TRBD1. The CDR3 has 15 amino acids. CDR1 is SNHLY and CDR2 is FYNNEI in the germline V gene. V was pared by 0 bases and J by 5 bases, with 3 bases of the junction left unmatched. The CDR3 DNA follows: TGTGCCAGCAGTGAAGCGACAGGGGAGGATCAGCCCCAGCATTTT. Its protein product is CASSEATGEDQPQHF.

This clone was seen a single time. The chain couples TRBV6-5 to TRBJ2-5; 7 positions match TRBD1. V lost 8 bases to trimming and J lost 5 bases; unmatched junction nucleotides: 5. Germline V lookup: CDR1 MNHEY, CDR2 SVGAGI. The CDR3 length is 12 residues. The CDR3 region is CASYGQAETQYF. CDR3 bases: TGTGCCAGCTACGGACAGGCGGAGACCCAGTACTTC.

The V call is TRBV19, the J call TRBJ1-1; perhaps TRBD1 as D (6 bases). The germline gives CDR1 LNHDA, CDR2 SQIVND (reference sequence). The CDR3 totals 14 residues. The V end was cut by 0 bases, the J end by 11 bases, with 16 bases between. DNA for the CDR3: TGTGCCAGTAGTATAGATCGTGGGGGCCTTGAGGCTTTCTTT. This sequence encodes CASSIDRGGLEAFF.

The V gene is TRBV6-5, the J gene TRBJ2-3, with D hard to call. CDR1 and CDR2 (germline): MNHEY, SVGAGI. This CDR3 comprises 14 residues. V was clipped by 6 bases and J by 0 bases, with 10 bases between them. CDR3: CASSPFGSTDTQYF. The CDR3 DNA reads TGTGCCAGCAGCCCCTTCGGGAGCACAGATACGCAGTATTTT.

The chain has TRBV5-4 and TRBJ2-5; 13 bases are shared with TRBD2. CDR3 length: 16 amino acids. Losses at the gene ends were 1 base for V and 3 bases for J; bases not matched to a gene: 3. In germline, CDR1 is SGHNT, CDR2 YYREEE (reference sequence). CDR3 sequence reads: CASSLMGTSGKETQYF. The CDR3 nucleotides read TGTGCCAGCAGCTTGATGGGGACTAGCGGGAAAGAGACCCAGTACTTC.

The CDR3 loop is CASSLSPRQPQHF. CDR3 in DNA: TGCGCCAGCAGCCTTTCCCCGAGACAGCCCCAGCATTTT. The genes are TRBV5-1 and TRBJ1-5; D is uncertain. The CDR3 has 13 amino acids. In germline, CDR1 is SGHRS, CDR2 YFSETQ. Trimming removed 4 bases from V and 7 bases from J, with 12 bases in between. The whole variable domain, filled in from reference TRBV5-1 and TRBJ1-5, reads KAGVTQTPRYLIKTRGQQVTLSCSPISGHRSVSWYQQTPGQGLQFLFEYFSETQRNKGNFPGRFSGRQFSNSRSEMNVSTLELGDSALYLCASSLSPRQPQHFGDGTRLSIL.

CDR3 bases: TGTGCCAGCAGCTCCGATCCACACTACAATGAGCAGTTCTTC. Protein: CASSSDPHYNEQFF. The chain has TRBV7-2 and TRBJ2-1, with unresolved D. Germline V CDR1 and CDR2: SGHTA, FQGNSA. The CDR3 has 14 amino acids. Between the trimmed V and J ends, which lost 4 bases and 3 bases, there was a span of 10 bases.

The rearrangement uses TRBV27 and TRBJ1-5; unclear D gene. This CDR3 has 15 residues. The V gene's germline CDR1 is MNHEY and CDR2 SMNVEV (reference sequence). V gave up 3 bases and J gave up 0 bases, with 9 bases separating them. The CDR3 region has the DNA TGTGCCAGCAGTTTCGCAGGCAGTAGCAATCAGCCCCAGCATTTT. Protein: CASSFAGSSNQPQHF.

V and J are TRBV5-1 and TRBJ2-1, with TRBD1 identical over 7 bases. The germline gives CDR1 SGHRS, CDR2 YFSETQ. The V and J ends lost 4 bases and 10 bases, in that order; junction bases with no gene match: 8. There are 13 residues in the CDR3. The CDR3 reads CASSRGLGQEQFF. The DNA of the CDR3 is TGCGCCAGCAGCAGGGGGCTTGGACAGGAGCAGTTCTTC.

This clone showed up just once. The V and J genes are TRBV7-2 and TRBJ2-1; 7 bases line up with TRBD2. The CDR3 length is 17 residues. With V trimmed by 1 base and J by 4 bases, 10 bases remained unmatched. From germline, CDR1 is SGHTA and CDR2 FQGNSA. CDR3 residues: CASSLGPQASGYNEQFF. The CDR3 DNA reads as TGTGCCAGCAGCTTAGGCCCTCAGGCTAGCGGATACAATGAGCAGTTCTTC.

Written as DNA, the CDR3 is TGTGCCAGCACCCAAGCGGGAACCACAGATACGCAGTATTTT. This codes for CASTQAGTTDTQYF. The J gene is TRBJ2-3, the V gene TRBV28; 7 nucleotides align to TRBD2. There are 14 residues in the CDR3. After removal of 7 bases from V and 2 bases from J, the junction contained 6 bases not matched to a gene. CDR1 is MDHEN, CDR2 SYDVKM, per germline. Using reference TRBV28 and TRBJ2-3 for the parts outside the CDR3, the full variable domain is DVKVTQSSRYLVKRTGEKVFLECVQDMDHENMFWYRQDPGLGLRLIYFSYDVKMKEKGDIPEGYSVSREKKERFSLILESASTNQTSMYLCASTQAGTTDTQYFGPGTRLTVL.

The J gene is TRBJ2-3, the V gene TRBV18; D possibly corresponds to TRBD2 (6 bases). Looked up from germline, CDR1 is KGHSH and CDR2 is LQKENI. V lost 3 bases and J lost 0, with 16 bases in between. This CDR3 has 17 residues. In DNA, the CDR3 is TGTGCCAGCTCACCGCGTCCCCTAGCGACTAGCACAGATACGCAGTATTTT. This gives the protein CASSPRPLATSTDTQYF.

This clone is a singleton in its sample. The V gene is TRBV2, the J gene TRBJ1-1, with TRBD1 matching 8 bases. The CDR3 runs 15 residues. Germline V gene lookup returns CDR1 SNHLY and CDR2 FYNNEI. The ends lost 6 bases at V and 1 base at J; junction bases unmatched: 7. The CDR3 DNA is TGTGCCAGCAGCCTGGCGGGGACAGGGAACACTGAAGCTTTCTTT. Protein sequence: CASSLAGTGNTEAFF.

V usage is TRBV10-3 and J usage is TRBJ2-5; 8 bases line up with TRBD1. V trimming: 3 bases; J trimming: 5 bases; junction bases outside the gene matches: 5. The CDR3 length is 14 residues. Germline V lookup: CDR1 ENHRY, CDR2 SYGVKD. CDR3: CAISDAGGRETQYF. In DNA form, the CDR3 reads TGTGCCATCAGTGATGCAGGGGGCAGGGAGACCCAGTACTTC.

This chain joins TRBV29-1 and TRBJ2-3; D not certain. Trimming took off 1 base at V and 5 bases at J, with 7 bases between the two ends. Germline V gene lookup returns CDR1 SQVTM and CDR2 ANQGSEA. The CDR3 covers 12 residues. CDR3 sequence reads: CSVEGPGDTQYF. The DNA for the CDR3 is TGCAGCGTTGAAGGGCCGGGAGATACGCAGTATTTT.

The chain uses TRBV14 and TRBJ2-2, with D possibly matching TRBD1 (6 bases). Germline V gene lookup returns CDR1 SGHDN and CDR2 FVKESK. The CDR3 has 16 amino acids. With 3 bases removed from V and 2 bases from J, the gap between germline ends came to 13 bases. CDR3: CASSHLTGINTGELFF. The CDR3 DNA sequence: TGTGCCAGCAGCCACCTCACAGGGATAAACACCGGGGAGCTGTTTTTT.

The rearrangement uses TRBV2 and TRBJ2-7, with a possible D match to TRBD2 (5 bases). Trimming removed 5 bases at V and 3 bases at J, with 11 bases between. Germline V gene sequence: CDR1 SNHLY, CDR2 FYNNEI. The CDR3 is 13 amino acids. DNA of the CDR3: TGTGCCAGCAGTTCGGGAACCGACTACGAGCAGTACTTC. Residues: CASSSGTDYEQYF.

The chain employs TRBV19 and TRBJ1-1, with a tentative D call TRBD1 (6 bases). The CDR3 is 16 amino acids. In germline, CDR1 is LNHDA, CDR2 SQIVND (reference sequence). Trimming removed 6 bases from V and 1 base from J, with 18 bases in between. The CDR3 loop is CASRINTGSGNTEAFF. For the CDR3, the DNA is TGTGCCAGTAGGATTAATACAGGGTCTGGGAACACTGAAGCTTTCTTT.

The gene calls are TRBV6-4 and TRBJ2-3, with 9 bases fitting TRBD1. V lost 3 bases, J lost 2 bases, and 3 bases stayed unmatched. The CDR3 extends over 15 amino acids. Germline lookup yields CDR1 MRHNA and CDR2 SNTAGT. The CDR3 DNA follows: TGTGCCAGCAGTGATAACAGGGGGCCCACAGATACGCAGTATTTT. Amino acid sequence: CASSDNRGPTDTQYF.

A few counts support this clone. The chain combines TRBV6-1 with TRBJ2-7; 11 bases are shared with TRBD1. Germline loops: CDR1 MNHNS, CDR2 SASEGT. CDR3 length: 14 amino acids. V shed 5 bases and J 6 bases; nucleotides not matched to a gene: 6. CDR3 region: CASSTRDRGFEQYF. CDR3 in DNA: TGTGCCAGCAGTACCCGGGACAGGGGGTTCGAGCAGTACTTC.

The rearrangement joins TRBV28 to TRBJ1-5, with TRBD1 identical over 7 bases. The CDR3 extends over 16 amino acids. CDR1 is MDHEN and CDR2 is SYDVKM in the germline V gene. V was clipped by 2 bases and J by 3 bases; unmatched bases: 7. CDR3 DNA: TGTGCCAGCAGTTTACATTCCGGACAGGCCAATCAGCCCCAGCATTTT. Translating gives CASSLHSGQANQPQHF.

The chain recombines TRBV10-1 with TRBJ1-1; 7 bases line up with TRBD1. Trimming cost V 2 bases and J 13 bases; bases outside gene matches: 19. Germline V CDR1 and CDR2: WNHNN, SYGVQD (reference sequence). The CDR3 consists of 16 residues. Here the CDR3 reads CASSETPGQTSRGDFF. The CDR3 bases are TGCGCCAGCAGTGAGACCCCGGGACAGACAAGTCGGGGCGATTTCTTT.

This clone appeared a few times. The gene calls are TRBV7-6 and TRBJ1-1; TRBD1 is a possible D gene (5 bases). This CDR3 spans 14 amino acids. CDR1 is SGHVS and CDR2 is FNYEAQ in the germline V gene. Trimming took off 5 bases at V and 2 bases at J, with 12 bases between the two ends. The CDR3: CASSAGHFNTEAFF. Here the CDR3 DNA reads TGTGCCAGCAGCGCCGGACACTTCAACACTGAAGCTTTCTTT.

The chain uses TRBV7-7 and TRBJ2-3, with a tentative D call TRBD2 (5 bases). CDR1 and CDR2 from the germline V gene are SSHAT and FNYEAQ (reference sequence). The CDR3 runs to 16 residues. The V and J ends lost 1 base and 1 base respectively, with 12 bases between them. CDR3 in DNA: TGTGCCAGCAGCTTAGGGGAATCGAGGGGCACAGATACGCAGTATTTT. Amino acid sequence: CASSLGESRGTDTQYF.

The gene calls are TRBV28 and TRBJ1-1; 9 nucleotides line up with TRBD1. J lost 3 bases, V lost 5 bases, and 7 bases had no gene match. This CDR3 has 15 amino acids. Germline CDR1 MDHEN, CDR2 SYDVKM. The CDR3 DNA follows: TGTGCCAGCAGTATCATACAGGGGGCCCACACTGAAGCTTTCTTT. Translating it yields CASSIIQGAHTEAFF.